This T cell receptor beta chain is drawn from a study of identical twins. Study observations and caveats: Out-of-frame sharing of TCR alpha in monozygotic twins was underestimated by models. Beta out-of-frame sequences showed weaker excess sharing between twins. Alpha sequences out of frame and shared by twins had excess low generation probability.

Germline assignment: CDR1 MDHEN and CDR2 SYDVKM. Trimming left V 2 bases short and J 0 bases short, with 13 bases between. The CDR3 covers 16 residues. The sample holds a few counts of this clonotype. The antigen is undetermined. One entry per CDR3 protein results from TCRdb running MiXCR on the 5' RACE reads. The table lists hundreds of thousands of distinct CDR3 sequences, 8% to 9% of them singletons, with 0.85% to 1% in the top ten. This same sample was also part of a study on yellow fever vaccine responses in identical twins.

The gene calls are TRBV28 and TRBJ2-5; no clear D gene. The clonotype comes from a woman younger than 30 in good health. Sequencing was carried out using PBMCs. Written as DNA, the CDR3 is TGTGCCAGCAGTTTAATCAGGCTGGCTAACCAAGAGACCCAGTACTTC. This codes for CASSLIRLANQETQYF. The entire variable domain, with the rest obtained from reference TRBV28 and TRBJ2-5, is as follows: DVKVTQSSRYLVKRTGEKVFLECVQDMDHENMFWYRQDPGLGLRLIYFSYDVKMKEKGDIPEGYSVSREKKERFSLILESASTNQTSMYLCASSLIRLANQETQYFGPGTRLLVL.